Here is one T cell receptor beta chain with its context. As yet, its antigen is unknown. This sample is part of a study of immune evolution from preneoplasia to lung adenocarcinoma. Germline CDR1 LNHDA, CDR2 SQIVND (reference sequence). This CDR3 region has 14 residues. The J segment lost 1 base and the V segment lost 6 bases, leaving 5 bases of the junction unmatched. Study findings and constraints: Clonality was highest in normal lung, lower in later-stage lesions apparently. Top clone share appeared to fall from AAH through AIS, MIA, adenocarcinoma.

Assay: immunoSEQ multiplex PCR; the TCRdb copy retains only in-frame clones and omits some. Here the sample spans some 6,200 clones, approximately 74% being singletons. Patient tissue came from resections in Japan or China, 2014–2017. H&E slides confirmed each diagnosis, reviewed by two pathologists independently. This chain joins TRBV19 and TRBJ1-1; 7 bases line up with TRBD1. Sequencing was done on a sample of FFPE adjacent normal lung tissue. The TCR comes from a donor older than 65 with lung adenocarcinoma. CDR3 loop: CASRAGGENTEAFF. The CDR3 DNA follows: TGTGCCAGTAGAGCAGGGGGGGAGAACACTGAAGCTTTCTTT.